This TCR beta chain appears in the sequencing data of a study of blood T cells in healthy people across ages. Through a sample-barcoded 5' primer and a J-beta primer mix, a second PCR was run for roughly 7 to 11 cycles. Every cDNA was tagged by a template-switch adaptor with 12 random nucleotides. Each CDR3 protein is one row after TCRdb ran MiXCR on the 5' RACE reads. The profile shows 790,000 or so distinct CDR3 sequences, about half of them singletons. Around 10 milliliters of peripheral blood were drawn from each donor. No fewer than 6 million PBMCs went into each sample. The CDR3 is 14 amino acids. Losses at the gene ends were 5 bases for V and 8 bases for J; bases not matched to a gene: 5. A word on this clonotype: Its specificity is unknown.

General study results and limits: Across samples, TCR beta diversity tracked strongly with naive T cell percentage.

The specimen sequenced was blood. The receptor was derived from a man aged 80 or over in good health. V usage is TRBV12-3 or TRBV12-4 and J usage is TRBJ1-4; TRBD1 matches 10 bases. CDR3 nucleotide sequence: TGTGCCAGCAGTGGGACAGGGGTAAGCGAAAAACTGTTTTTT. Amino acid sequence: CASSGTGVSEKLFF.